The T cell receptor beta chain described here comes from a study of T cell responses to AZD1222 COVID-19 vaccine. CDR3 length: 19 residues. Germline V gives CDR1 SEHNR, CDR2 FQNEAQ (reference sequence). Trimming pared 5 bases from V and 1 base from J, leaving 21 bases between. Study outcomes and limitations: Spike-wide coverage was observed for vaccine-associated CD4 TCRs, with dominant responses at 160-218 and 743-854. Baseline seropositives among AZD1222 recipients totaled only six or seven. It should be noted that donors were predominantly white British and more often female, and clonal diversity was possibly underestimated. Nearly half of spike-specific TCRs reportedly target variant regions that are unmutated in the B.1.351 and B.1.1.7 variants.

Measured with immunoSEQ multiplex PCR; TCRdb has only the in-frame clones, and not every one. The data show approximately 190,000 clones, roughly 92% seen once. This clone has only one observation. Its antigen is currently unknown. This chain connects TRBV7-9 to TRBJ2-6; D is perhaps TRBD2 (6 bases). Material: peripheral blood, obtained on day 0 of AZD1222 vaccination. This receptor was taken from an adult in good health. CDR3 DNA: TGTGCCAGCAGCCCCTTACTCGGGGGACCGAAGTCTGGGGCCAACGTCCTGACTTTC. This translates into CASSPLLGGPKSGANVLTF.